Presented here are 18 T cell receptor beta chains from one specimen sequenced in a study of T cell repertoires in cytomegalovirus infection. Each CDR3 protein is one row after TCRdb ran MiXCR on the reads. The data show around 740,000 distinct CDR3 sequences, with less than 40% seen just once and about 2.8% held by the top ten. What was sequenced was PBMCs. The receptors here all came from a human donor in good health (CMV status not recorded). Some clones in this sample may be carry-over from other donors' samples.

This clonotype has just a few counts. The chain employs TRBV28 and TRBJ2-7; D is possibly TRBD1 (5 bases). The CDR3 sequence is 14 residues long. CDR1 MDHEN and CDR2 SYDVKM come from the germline V gene. The germline V and J ends were trimmed by 2 bases and 6 bases, with 14 bases remaining between them. The CDR3 protein is CASSLPSGSAEQYF. The CDR3 coding sequence is TGTGCCAGCAGTTTACCGTCAGGGTCGGCCGAGCAGTACTTC.

This clonotype was observed a handful of times. This rearrangement joins TRBV6-5 to TRBJ1-6; D is uncertain. CDR1 is MNHEY and CDR2 is SVGAGI in the germline V gene. The CDR3 is made up of 15 amino acids. Trimming took 0 bases from V and 5 from J, leaving 8 bases between them. The CDR3: CASSYSNSHNSPLHF. In DNA form, the CDR3 reads TGTGCCAGCAGTTACTCAAACAGCCATAATTCACCCCTCCACTTT.

Here the CDR3 DNA reads TGCGCCAGCAGCTTGTCGGACAGGGATAATTCACCCCTCCACTTT. Protein product: CASSLSDRDNSPLHF. V usage is TRBV5-1 and J usage is TRBJ1-6; 8 positions agree with TRBD1. CDR3 length: 15 amino acids. V was pared by 1 base and J by 5 bases, with 2 bases of the junction left unmatched. Germline-derived CDR1 and CDR2 are SGHRS and YFSETQ.

The rearrangement uses TRBV28 and TRBJ1-1, with TRBD1 matching over 7 bases. Germline assignment: CDR1 MDHEN and CDR2 SYDVKM. The CDR3 contains 14 residues. With 7 bases clipped from V and 9 bases from J, the junction kept 14 bases outside the gene matches. The CDR3 DNA is TGTGCCAGCACCGTTCCCGGGACAGACCTAAAAGCTTTCTTT. Its translation is CASTVPGTDLKAFF.

This clonotype was counted between two and nine times. The V call is TRBV29-1, the J call TRBJ2-5, with D maybe TRBD2 (6 bases). In germline, CDR1 is SQVTM, CDR2 ANQGSEA. The CDR3 spans 18 residues. Between the trimmed V and J ends, which lost 0 bases and 5 bases, there was a span of 25 bases. In DNA, the CDR3 is TGCAGCGTTGAAGATCCGGGGGACCCCGTGTCCCTAATGGAGACCCAGTACTTC. It codes for CSVEDPGDPVSLMETQYF.

The V call is TRBV12-3 or TRBV12-4, the J call TRBJ2-7; D perhaps matches TRBD2 (6 bases). V gave up 6 bases and J gave up 2 bases, with 14 bases separating them. The CDR3 is made up of 14 amino acids. DNA for the CDR3: TGTGCCAGCAGCCCCCAGGGAGGCCCCTACGAGCAGTACTTC. Translating gives CASSPQGGPYEQYF.

The CDR3 DNA follows: TGTGCCAGCAGTTTATTGGGGCAGGGCAATCAGCCCCAGCATTTT. Protein product: CASSLLGQGNQPQHF. The rearrangement uses TRBV12-3 or TRBV12-4 and TRBJ1-5, with D maybe TRBD1 (5 bases). This CDR3 has 15 amino acids. Trimming shortened V by 2 bases and J by 2 bases, and 10 bases separated the two germline ends.

This chain links TRBV7-6 with TRBJ2-1, with TRBD2 matching 9 bases. Germline trimming cut 0 bases from V and 2 bases from J; bases unmatched to any gene: 14. The germline gives CDR1 SGHVS, CDR2 FNYEAQ. The CDR3 sequence is 20 residues long. The CDR3 region is CASSLATSGAPMPTYNEQFF. The CDR3 region has the DNA TGTGCCAGCAGCTTAGCGACTAGCGGAGCCCCTATGCCTACCTACAATGAGCAGTTCTTC.

With respect to this clonotype: Germline is not matched at one junction end, which may reflect a read error. The chain recombines TRBV12-3 or TRBV12-4 with TRBJ2-2, with D tentatively TRBD1 or TRBD2 (5 bases each). CDR3 length: 14 amino acids. The CDR3 here is CASRPRENTGELLF. CDR3 in DNA: TGTGCCAGCAGGCCCAGGGAGAACACCGGGGAGCTGTTGTTT.

The chain links TRBV7-6 to TRBJ2-1; D unresolved. The CDR3 sequence is 14 residues long. Trimming cost V 3 bases and J 8 bases, with 14 bases left between them. Germline V gene lookup returns CDR1 SGHVS and CDR2 FNYEAQ. The CDR3 sequence: CASSLKGLEDEQFF. Written as DNA, the CDR3 is TGTGCCAGCAGCTTGAAGGGATTAGAGGATGAGCAGTTCTTC.

V and J are TRBV23-1 and TRBJ1-4, with D possibly TRBD1 on 6 matching bases. TRBV23-1 is labeled an ORF, and its function is uncertain. This CDR3 is 13 amino acids long. Trimming took 11 bases from V and 1 from J, leaving 11 bases between them. CDR3 amino acids: CARQQGTNEKLFF. Written as DNA, the CDR3 is TGCGCCCGACAACAGGGAACTAATGAAAAACTGTTTTTT.

This clonotype was seen only a few times. This chain uses TRBV29-1 with TRBJ2-7, with TRBD2 matching over 10 bases. The CDR3 has 15 amino acids. After removal of 3 bases from V and 1 base from J, the junction contained 6 bases not matched to a gene. Looked up from germline, CDR1 is SQVTM and CDR2 is ANQGSEA. CDR3 coding DNA: TGCAGCGTTGAGCTAGCGGGAGTCTATTCCTACGAGCAGTACTTC. This sequence encodes CSVELAGVYSYEQYF.

The chain links TRBV6-5 to TRBJ1-5; tentative D call: TRBD1 (5 bases). From germline, CDR1 is MNHEY and CDR2 SVGAGI. There are 15 residues in the CDR3. V was cut by 8 bases and J by 2 bases, with 16 bases left in between. Here the CDR3 DNA reads TGTGCCAGCGGAAAAGCGGGGGTAGGCAATCAGCCCCAGCATTTT. Translated: CASGKAGVGNQPQHF.

The CDR3 loop is CASSFPITGELFF. DNA for the CDR3: TGTGCCAGCAGCTTTCCGATCACCGGGGAGCTGTTTTTT. The rearrangement uses TRBV7-6 and TRBJ2-2, with D uncertain. The CDR3 is made up of 13 amino acids. Deletions cut 3 bases from V and 4 bases from J, with 6 bases between. CDR1 SGHVS and CDR2 FNYEAQ come from the germline V gene.

This chain connects TRBV19 to TRBJ2-7; D is undetermined. The CDR3 runs to 13 residues. V gave up 3 bases and J gave up 0 bases, with 6 bases separating them. CDR1 LNHDA and CDR2 SQIVND come from the germline V gene (reference sequence). The CDR3 loop is CASSMGISYEQYF. In DNA form, the CDR3 reads TGTGCCAGTAGTATGGGCATCTCCTACGAGCAGTACTTC.

The genes are TRBV19 and TRBJ1-5; TRBD1 might be the D (5 bases). This CDR3 is built from 15 residues. CDR1 and CDR2 (germline): LNHDA, SQIVND (reference sequence). Trimming stripped 8 bases from V and 1 base from J, with 15 bases between. CDR3 residues: CASVIRDPSNQPQHF. Here the CDR3 DNA reads TGTGCCAGTGTAATCCGGGACCCAAGCAATCAGCCCCAGCATTTT.

The genes are TRBV6-2 or TRBV6-3 and TRBJ2-4; 10 bases match TRBD2. Germline V gives CDR1 MNHEY, CDR2 SVGEGT. Germline trimming cut 2 bases from V and 1 base from J; bases unmatched to any gene: 2. The CDR3 loop spans 16 amino acids. The CDR3 sequence is CASSYASGSAKNIQYF. The CDR3 DNA is TGTGCCAGCAGTTACGCTAGCGGGAGCGCCAAAAACATTCAGTACTTC.

This clonotype was seen a handful of times. The rearrangement links TRBV6-6 to TRBJ1-6; no reliable D call. V was shortened by 6 bases and J by 4 bases, with 10 bases between the two germline ends. The germline CDR1 and CDR2 sequences are MNHNY and SVGAGI (reference sequence). The CDR3 spans 14 residues. CDR3 nucleotides: TGTGCCAGCAGCCCGGACGGTTATAATTCACCCCTCCACTTT. This codes for CASSPDGYNSPLHF.